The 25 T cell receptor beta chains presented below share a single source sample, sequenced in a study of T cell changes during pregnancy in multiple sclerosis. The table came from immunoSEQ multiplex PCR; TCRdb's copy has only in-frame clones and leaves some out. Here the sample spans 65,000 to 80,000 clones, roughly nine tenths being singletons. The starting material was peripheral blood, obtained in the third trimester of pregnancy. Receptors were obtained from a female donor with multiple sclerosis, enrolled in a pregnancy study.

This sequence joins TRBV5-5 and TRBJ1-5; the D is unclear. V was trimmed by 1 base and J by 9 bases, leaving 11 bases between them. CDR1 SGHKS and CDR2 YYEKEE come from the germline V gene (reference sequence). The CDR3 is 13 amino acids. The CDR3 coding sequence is TGTGCCAGCAGCTTGCTGGAGAATGGGCCCCAGCATTTT. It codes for CASSLLENGPQHF.

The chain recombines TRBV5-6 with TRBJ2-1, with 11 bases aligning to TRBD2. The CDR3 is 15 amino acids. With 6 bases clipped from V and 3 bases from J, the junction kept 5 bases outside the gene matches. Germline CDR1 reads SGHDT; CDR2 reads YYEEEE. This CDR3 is CASTSGLAVYNEQFF. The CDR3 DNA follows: TGTGCCAGCACCTCGGGACTAGCGGTCTACAATGAGCAGTTCTTC.

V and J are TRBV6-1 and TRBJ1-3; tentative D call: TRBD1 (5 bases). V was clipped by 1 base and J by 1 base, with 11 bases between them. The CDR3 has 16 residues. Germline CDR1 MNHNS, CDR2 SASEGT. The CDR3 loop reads CASSEGRGLSGNTIYF. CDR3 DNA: TGTGCCAGCAGTGAAGGGAGGGGTTTGTCTGGAAACACCATATATTTT.

CDR3 sequence reads: CASNRGEGYGYTF. The CDR3 DNA reads as TGTGCCAGCAACAGGGGCGAGGGCTATGGCTACACCTTC. This rearrangement joins TRBV19 to TRBJ1-2; 7 bases are shared with TRBD1. With V trimmed by 9 bases and J by 4 bases, 8 bases remained unmatched. The germline gives CDR1 LNHDA, CDR2 SQIVND (reference sequence). The CDR3 runs 13 residues.

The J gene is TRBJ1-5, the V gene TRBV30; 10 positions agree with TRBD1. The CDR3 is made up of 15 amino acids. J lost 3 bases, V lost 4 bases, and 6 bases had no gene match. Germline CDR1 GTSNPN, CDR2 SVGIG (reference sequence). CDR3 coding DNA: TGTGCCTGGATTTCCGGGACAGGGGACAATCAGCCCCAGCATTTT. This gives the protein CAWISGTGDNQPQHF.

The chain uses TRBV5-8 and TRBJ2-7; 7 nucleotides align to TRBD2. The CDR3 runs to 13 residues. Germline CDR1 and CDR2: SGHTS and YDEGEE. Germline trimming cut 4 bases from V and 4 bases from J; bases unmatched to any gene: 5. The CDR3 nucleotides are TGTGCCAGCAGCCACCGGGGGGTATACGAGCAGTACTTC. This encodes CASSHRGVYEQYF.

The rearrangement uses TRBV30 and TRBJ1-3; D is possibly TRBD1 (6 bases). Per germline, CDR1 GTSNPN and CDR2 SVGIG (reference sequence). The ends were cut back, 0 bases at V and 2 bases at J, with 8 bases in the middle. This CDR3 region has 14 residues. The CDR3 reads CAWSVGTTGNTIYF. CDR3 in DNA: TGTGCCTGGAGTGTCGGGACAACTGGAAACACCATATATTTT.

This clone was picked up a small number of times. The CDR3 coding sequence is TGTGCCAGCAGTGAAGGGGTCAGAGGCACCTACGAGCAGTACTTC. Protein: CASSEGVRGTYEQYF. V is TRBV2 and J is TRBJ2-7; D is uncertain. V dropped 1 base and J dropped 2 bases, with 12 bases sitting between them. The CDR3 is made up of 15 amino acids. Germline CDR1 reads SNHLY; CDR2 reads FYNNEI.

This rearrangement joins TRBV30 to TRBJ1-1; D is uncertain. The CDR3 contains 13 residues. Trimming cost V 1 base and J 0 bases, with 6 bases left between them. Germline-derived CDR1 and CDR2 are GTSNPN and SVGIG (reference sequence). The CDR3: CAWSGHLNTEAFF. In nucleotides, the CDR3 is TGTGCCTGGAGTGGACACCTGAACACTGAAGCTTTCTTT.

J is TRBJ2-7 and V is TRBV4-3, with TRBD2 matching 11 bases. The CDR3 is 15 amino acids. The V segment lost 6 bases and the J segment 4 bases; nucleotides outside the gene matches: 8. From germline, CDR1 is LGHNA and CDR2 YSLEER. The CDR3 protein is CASSRLAGSLYEQYF. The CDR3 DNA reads TGCGCCAGCAGTCGACTAGCGGGGTCACTTTACGAGCAGTACTTC.

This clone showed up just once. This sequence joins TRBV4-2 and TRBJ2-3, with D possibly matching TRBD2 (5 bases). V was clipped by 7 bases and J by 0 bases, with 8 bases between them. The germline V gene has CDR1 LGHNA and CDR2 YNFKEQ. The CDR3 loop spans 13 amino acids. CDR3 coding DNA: TGTGCCAGCAACGGGGATAGCACAGATACGCAGTATTTT. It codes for CASNGDSTDTQYF.

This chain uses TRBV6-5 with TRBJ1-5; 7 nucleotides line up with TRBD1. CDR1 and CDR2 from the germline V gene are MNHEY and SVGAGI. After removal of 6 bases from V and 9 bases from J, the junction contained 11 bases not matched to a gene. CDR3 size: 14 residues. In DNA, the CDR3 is TGTGCCAGCAGCTACCGACAGGGCTACTGGCCCCAGCATTTT. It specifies CASSYRQGYWPQHF.

The CDR3: CASSEGAGSGTDTQYF. The CDR3 coding sequence is TGTGCCAGCAGTGAAGGGGCGGGCTCTGGCACAGATACGCAGTATTTT. The chain carries TRBV6-1 and TRBJ2-3; weak D call: TRBD2 (5 bases). Trimming left V 1 base short and J 1 base short, with 12 bases between. Germline V gives CDR1 MNHNS, CDR2 SASEGT. CDR3 length: 16 residues.

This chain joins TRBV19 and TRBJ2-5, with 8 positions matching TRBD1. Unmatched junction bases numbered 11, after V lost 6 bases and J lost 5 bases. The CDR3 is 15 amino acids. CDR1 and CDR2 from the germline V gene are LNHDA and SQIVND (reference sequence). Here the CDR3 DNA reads TGTGCCAGTAGCCCCATGACAGGGGTGGGGGAGACCCAGTACTTC. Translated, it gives CASSPMTGVGETQYF.

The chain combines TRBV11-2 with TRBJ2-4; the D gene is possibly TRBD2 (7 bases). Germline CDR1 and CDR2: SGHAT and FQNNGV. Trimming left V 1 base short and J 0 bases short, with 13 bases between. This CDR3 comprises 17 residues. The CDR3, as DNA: TGTGCCAGCAGCTTAGGGGAGGGGGTCCTAGCCAAAAACATTCAGTACTTC. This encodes CASSLGEGVLAKNIQYF.

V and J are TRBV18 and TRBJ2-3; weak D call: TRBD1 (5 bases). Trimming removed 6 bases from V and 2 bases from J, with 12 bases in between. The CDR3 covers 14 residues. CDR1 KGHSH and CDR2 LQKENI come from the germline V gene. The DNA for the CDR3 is TGTGCCAGCTCGCCCGACAGTAACACAGATACGCAGTATTTT. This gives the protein CASSPDSNTDTQYF.

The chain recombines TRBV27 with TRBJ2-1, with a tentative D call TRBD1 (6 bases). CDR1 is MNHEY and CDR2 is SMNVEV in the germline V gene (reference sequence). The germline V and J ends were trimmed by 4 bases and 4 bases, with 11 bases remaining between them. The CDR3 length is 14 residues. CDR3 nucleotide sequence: TGTGCCAGCAGTTCCCGGGACACTTACAATGAGCAGTTCTTC. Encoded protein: CASSSRDTYNEQFF.

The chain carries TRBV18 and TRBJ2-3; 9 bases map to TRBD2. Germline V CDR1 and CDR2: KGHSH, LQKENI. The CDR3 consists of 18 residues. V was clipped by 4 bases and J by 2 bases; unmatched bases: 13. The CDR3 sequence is CASSRSSASGTSTDTQYF. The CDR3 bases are TGTGCCAGCTCACGAAGCTCGGCTAGCGGGACCTCCACAGATACGCAGTATTTT.

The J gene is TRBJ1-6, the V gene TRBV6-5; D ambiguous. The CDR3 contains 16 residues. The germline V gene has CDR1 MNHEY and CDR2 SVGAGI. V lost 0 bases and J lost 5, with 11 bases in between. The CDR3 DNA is TGTGCCAGCAGTTACTCGACTACGGGGAATAATTCACCCCTCCACTTT. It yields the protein CASSYSTTGNNSPLHF.

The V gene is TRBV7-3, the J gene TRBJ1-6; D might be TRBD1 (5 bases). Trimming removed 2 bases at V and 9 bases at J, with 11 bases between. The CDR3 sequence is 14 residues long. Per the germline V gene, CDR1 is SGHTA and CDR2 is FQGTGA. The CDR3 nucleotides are TGTGCCAGCAGCTTATCGGGGGTTGGTTCACCCCTCCACTTT. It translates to CASSLSGVGSPLHF.

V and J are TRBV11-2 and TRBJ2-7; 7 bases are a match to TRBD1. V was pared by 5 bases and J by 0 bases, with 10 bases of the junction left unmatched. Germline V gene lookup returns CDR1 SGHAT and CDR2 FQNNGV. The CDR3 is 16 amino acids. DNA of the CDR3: TGTGCCAGCAGCCTCCGGACAGGTTCGAGCTCCTACGAGCAGTACTTC. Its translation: CASSLRTGSSSYEQYF.

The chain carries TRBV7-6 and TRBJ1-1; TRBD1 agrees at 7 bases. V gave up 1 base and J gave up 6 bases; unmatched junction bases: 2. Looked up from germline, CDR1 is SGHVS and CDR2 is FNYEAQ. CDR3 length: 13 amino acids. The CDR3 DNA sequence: TGTGCCAGCAGCTTAGACAGGGGAGCTGAAGCTTTCTTT. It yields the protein CASSLDRGAEAFF.

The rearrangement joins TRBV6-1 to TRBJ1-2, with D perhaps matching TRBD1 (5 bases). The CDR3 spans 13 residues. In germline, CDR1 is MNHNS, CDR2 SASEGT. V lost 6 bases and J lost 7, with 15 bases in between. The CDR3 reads CASRRLGASGYTF. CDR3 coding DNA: TGTGCCAGCAGGAGGTTAGGGGCCTCTGGCTACACCTTC.

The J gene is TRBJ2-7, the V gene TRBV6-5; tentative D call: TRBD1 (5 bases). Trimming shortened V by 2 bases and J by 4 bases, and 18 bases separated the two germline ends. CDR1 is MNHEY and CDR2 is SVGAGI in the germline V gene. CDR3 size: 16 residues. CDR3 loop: CASSYTRTRGLYEQYF. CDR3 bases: TGTGCCAGCAGTTACACCCGGACAAGAGGCTTATACGAGCAGTACTTC.

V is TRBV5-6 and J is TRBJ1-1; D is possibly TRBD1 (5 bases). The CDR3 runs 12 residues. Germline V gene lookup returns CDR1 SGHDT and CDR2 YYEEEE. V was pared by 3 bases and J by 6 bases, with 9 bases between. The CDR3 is CASSWGGAEAFF. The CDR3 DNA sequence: TGTGCCAGCAGCTGGGGGGGGGCTGAAGCTTTCTTT.